The 17 T cell receptor beta chains below all came from one sample that was sequenced in a study of blood T cell repertoires in COVID-19. Profiled with immunoSEQ multiplex PCR; TCRdb holds only in-frame clones, not every one. The sample includes a few hundred thousand clones, 75% to 90% of them seen just once. The source material was peripheral blood. These receptors all come from a woman aged 55-70 years with acute or convalescent COVID-19.

The rearrangement joins TRBV7-8 to TRBJ1-1; no clear D. Germline CDR1 and CDR2: SGHVS and FQNEAQ. The CDR3 is 13 residues long. With 5 bases removed from V and 1 base from J, the gap between germline ends came to 8 bases. The DNA for the CDR3 is TGTGCCAGCAGCGTCGACAAGAACACTGAAGCTTTCTTT. Translated: CASSVDKNTEAFF.

V gene TRBV5-1 combines with J gene TRBJ1-5; TRBD1 is a possible D gene (6 bases). Germline V gene lookup returns CDR1 SGHRS and CDR2 YFSETQ. Between the trimmed V and J ends, which lost 5 bases and 5 bases, there was a span of 11 bases. The CDR3 has 13 residues. For the CDR3, the DNA is TGCGCCAGCAGGAGACAGGAGGATCAGCCCCAGCATTTT. Amino acid sequence: CASRRQEDQPQHF. Drawing the rest from reference TRBV5-1 and TRBJ1-5, the complete variable domain is KAGVTQTPRYLIKTRGQQVTLSCSPISGHRSVSWYQQTPGQGLQFLFEYFSETQRNKGNFPGRFSGRQFSNSRSEMNVSTLELGDSALYLCASRRQEDQPQHFGDGTRLSIL.

The gene calls are TRBV13 and TRBJ2-5; 9 positions match TRBD2. The J segment lost 5 bases and the V segment lost 5 bases, leaving 6 bases of the junction unmatched. CDR3 size: 14 residues. Germline V gene data show CDR1 as PRHDT and CDR2 as FYEKMQ (reference sequence). The chain's CDR3 is CASSPAGGTETQYF. The DNA for the CDR3 is TGTGCCAGCAGCCCAGCGGGGGGAACGGAGACCCAGTACTTC.

The V and J genes are TRBV5-1 and TRBJ2-7; 8 bases are a match to TRBD2. Germline assignment: CDR1 SGHRS and CDR2 YFSETQ. V gave up 4 bases and J gave up 1 base; unmatched junction bases: 19. The CDR3 loop spans 19 amino acids. CDR3 loop: CASSLAAGASGGRSYEQYF. The DNA of the CDR3 is TGCGCCAGCAGCCTGGCAGCGGGCGCGTCGGGAGGGCGGTCCTACGAGCAGTACTTC.

The gene calls are TRBV19 and TRBJ2-6; D gene uncertain. V was cut by 4 bases and J by 0 bases, with 7 bases left in between. CDR1 and CDR2 from the germline V gene are LNHDA and SQIVND (reference sequence). There are 15 residues in the CDR3. The CDR3 loop reads CASSSVVSGANVLTF. For the CDR3, the DNA is TGTGCCAGTAGTAGCGTGGTCTCTGGGGCCAACGTCCTGACTTTC.

The CDR3 DNA follows: TGTGCCAGCGGCATCGTCAATGAGCAGTTCTTC. Its protein product is CASGIVNEQFF. The V call is TRBV28, the J call TRBJ2-1; D is unclear. The CDR3 contains 11 residues. Germline V gene data show CDR1 as MDHEN and CDR2 as SYDVKM. V lost 8 bases to trimming and J lost 6 bases, with 8 bases between them. The variable domain in full, with the rest retrieved from reference TRBV28 and TRBJ2-1, is DVKVTQSSRYLVKRTGEKVFLECVQDMDHENMFWYRQDPGLGLRLIYFSYDVKMKEKGDIPEGYSVSREKKERFSLILESASTNQTSMYLCASGIVNEQFFGPGTRLTVL.

V usage is TRBV27 and J usage is TRBJ2-5; possible D gene TRBD2, 7 bases. V lost 5 bases to trimming and J lost 5 bases, with 18 bases between them. Looked up from germline, CDR1 is MNHEY and CDR2 is SMNVEV (reference sequence). This CDR3 is 15 amino acids long. The CDR3 spells CASSPRGRESETQYF. In DNA, the CDR3 is TGTGCCAGCAGTCCACGGGGGCGGGAGAGTGAGACCCAGTACTTC.

Of note for this clone: The sample contains more than one DNA sequence encoding this CDR3. V and J are TRBV12-3 or TRBV12-4 and TRBJ1-1, with TRBD1 as a possible D gene (5 bases). CDR3 length: 13 amino acids. Trimming took 3 bases from V and 1 from J, leaving 6 bases between them. The CDR3 DNA reads as TGTGCCAGCAGTTTCGGACAGAACACTGAAGCTTTCTTT. As protein: CASSFGQNTEAFF.

The CDR3 DNA is TGTGCCAGCAGCTTAGCGCTAGCGACGAACACTGAAGCTTTCTTT. Its protein product is CASSLALATNTEAFF. The J gene is TRBJ1-1, the V gene TRBV7-9; D gene unclear. Germline lookup yields CDR1 SEHNR and CDR2 FQNEAQ (reference sequence). CDR3 length: 15 residues. V was cut by 0 bases and J by 1 base, with 9 bases left in between.

This chain joins TRBV10-3 and TRBJ1-2; maybe TRBD1 (6 bases). The CDR3 runs to 13 residues. V dropped 7 bases and J dropped 6 bases, with 15 bases sitting between them. Per the germline V gene, CDR1 is ENHRY and CDR2 is SYGVKD. The CDR3 sequence: CAIKQVQGHGYTF. The CDR3 DNA reads TGTGCCATCAAACAGGTACAGGGACATGGCTACACCTTC.

In this sample, this clone turned up once. V is TRBV24-1 and J is TRBJ1-2; possibly TRBD1 for D (6 bases). Trimming removed 3 bases from V and 6 bases from J, with 16 bases in between. Germline V gene lookup returns CDR1 KGHDR and CDR2 SFDVKD. The CDR3 is 15 residues long. The CDR3 DNA reads as TGTGCCACCAGTGATCCTTCAGGGGCTAAAGATGGCTACACCTTC. Translated, it gives CATSDPSGAKDGYTF.

This clone showed up just once. The chain carries TRBV7-2 and TRBJ2-3; TRBD2 might be the D (5 bases). V shed 2 bases and J shed 0 bases, with 12 bases lying between them. The germline gives CDR1 SGHTA, CDR2 FQGNSA. This CDR3 spans 16 amino acids. CDR3 amino acids: CASSLTRPPSTDTQYF. The CDR3 region has the DNA TGTGCCAGCAGCTTAACTAGACCGCCAAGCACAGATACGCAGTATTTT. Complete variable domain (other parts from reference TRBV7-2 and TRBJ2-3): GAGVSQSPSNKVTEKGKDVELRCDPISGHTALYWYRQSLGQGLEFLIYFQGNSAPDKSGLPSDRFSAERTGGSVSTLTIQRTQQEDSAVYLCASSLTRPPSTDTQYFGPGTRLTVL.

The V call is TRBV7-8, the J call TRBJ1-1, with a weak D call TRBD1 (5 bases). Between the trimmed V and J ends, which lost 5 bases and 4 bases, there was a span of 17 bases. The CDR3 sequence is 15 residues long. CDR1 is SGHVS, CDR2 FQNEAQ, per germline. The CDR3 spells CASSPREVLGTEAFF. For the CDR3, the DNA is TGTGCCAGCAGCCCCAGGGAAGTGTTGGGCACTGAAGCTTTCTTT.

The genes are TRBV2 and TRBJ1-2; D remains ambiguous. Germline assignment: CDR1 SNHLY and CDR2 FYNNEI. The V gene lost 2 bases and the J gene lost 4 bases, with 5 bases spanning the gap. The CDR3 sequence is 12 residues long. CDR3 residues: CASSENSYGYTF. The CDR3 DNA reads TGTGCCAGCAGTGAAAACAGCTATGGCTACACCTTC.

The CDR3 sequence: CASSMPWGNRGTEAFF. The CDR3 DNA follows: TGTGCCAGCAGTATGCCGTGGGGTAACCGGGGTACTGAAGCTTTCTTT. The genes are TRBV6-6 and TRBJ1-1; D gene uncertain. Germline V gives CDR1 MNHNY, CDR2 SVGAGI (reference sequence). The V gene lost 5 bases and the J gene lost 5 bases, with 21 bases spanning the gap. The CDR3 has 16 amino acids.

V gene TRBV5-1 combines with J gene TRBJ2-7; TRBD1 might be the D (6 bases). Germline loops: CDR1 SGHRS, CDR2 YFSETQ. V was shortened by 0 bases and J by 12 bases, with 19 bases between the two germline ends. The CDR3 has 14 residues. The CDR3, as DNA: TGCGCCAGCAGCTTGGCAGAACAGGGCGTATCCCTGTACTTC. Protein: CASSLAEQGVSLYF.

The V and J genes are TRBV7-9 and TRBJ1-1; D call uncertain. Deletions cut 3 bases from V and 0 bases from J, with 5 bases between. The CDR3 runs 13 residues. CDR1 is SEHNR, CDR2 FQNEAQ, per germline (reference sequence). Here the CDR3 reads CASSFLLNTEAFF. Here the CDR3 DNA reads TGTGCCAGCAGCTTCCTCCTGAACACTGAAGCTTTCTTT. The whole variable domain, filled in from reference TRBV7-9 and TRBJ1-1, reads DTGVSQNPRHKITKRGQNVTFRCDPISEHNRLYWYRQTLGQGPEFLTYFQNEAQLEKSRLLSDRFSAERPKGSFSTLEIQRTEQGDSAMYLCASSFLLNTEAFFGQGTRLTVV.